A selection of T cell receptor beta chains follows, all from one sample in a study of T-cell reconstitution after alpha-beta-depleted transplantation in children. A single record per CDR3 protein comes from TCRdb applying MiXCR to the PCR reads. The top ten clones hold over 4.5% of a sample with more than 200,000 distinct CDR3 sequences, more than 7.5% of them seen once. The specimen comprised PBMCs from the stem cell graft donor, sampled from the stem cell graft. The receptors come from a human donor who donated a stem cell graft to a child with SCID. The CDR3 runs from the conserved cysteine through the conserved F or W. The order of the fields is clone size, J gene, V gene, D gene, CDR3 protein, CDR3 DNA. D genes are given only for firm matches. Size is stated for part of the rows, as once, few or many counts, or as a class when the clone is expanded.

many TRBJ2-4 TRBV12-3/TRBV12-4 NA CASSGGAKNIQYF TGTGCCAGCAGTGGGGGGGCCAAAAACATTCAGTACTTC
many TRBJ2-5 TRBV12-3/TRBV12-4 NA CASSLVEGGKETQYF TGTGCCAGCAGTTTAGTAGAGGGGGGGAAGGAGACCCAGTACTTC
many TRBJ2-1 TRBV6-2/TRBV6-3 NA CASSYWSRNEQFF TGTGCCAGCAGTTACTGGTCGCGCAATGAGCAGTTCTTC
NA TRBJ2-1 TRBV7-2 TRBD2 CASSPAGLAGGESYNEQFF TGTGCCAGCAGCCCCGCCGGGCTAGCGGGGGGGGAGTCCTACAATGAGCAGTTCTTC
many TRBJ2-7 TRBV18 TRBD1 CASSPGARDRPSYEQYF TGTGCCAGCTCACCTGGCGCCAGGGACAGGCCTTCCTACGAGCAGTACTTC
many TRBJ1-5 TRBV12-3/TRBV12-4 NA CASSLLSGNQPQHF TGTGCCAGCAGTCTCTTAAGTGGAAATCAGCCCCAGCATTTT
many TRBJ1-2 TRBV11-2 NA CASSFGGIHGYTF TGTGCCAGCAGCTTCGGAGGGATCCATGGCTACACCTTC
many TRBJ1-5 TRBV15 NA CATSRKRNQPQHF TGTGCCACCAGCAGAAAACGCAATCAGCCCCAGCATTTT
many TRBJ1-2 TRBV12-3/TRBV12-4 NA CASSPILNRFHGDTF TGTGCCAGCAGTCCAATATTGAACAGGTTCCACGGGGACACCTTC
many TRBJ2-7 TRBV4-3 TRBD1 CASSSFNRGTYEQYF TGCGCCAGCAGCTCGTTTAACAGGGGTACTTACGAGCAGTACTTC
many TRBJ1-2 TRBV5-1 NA CASSLEEQPPHGYTF TGCGCCAGCAGCTTGGAGGAGCAACCACCTCATGGCTACACCTTC
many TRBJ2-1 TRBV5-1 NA CASSLEGREQFF TGCGCCAGCAGCTTGGAGGGGAGGGAGCAGTTCTTC
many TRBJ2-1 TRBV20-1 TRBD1 CSALPGTDYNEQFF TGCAGTGCCCTGCCCGGGACAGACTACAATGAGCAGTTCTTC
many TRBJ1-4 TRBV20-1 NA CSARGGEANEKLFF TGCAGTGCTAGAGGTGGAGAGGCTAATGAAAAACTGTTTTTT
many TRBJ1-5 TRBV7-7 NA CASSLVLGQPQHF TGTGCCAGCAGCTTAGTTTTGGGTCAGCCCCAGCATTTT
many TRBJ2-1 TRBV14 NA CASSQDLLPGNEQFF TGTGCCAGCAGCCAAGATTTGTTACCCGGCAATGAGCAGTTCTTC
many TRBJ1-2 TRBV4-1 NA CASSQDTSGPRYTF TGCGCCAGCAGCCAAGATACGTCCGGCCCCCGCTACACCTTC
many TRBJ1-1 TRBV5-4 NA CASSMRNTGNTEAFF TGTGCCAGCAGCATGAGAAATACAGGGAACACTGAAGCTTTCTTT
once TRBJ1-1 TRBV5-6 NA CASRLDAEAIF TGTGCCAGCCGACTCGATGCTGAAGCTATCTTT
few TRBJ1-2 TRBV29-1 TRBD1 CSVEARQGGDYGYTF TGCAGCGTCGAGGCGAGACAGGGAGGAGACTATGGCTACACCTTC
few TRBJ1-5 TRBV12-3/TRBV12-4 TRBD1 CASSLDGQGGQPQHF TGTGCCAGCAGTTTAGACGGACAGGGTGGTCAGCCCCAGCATTTT
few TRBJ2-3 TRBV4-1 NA CASSRTVGTDTQYF TGCGCCAGCAGCCGGACAGTTGGCACAGATACGCAGTATTTT
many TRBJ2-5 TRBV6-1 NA CASERGHSETQYF TGTGCCAGCGAACGGGGACACAGTGAGACCCAGTACTTC
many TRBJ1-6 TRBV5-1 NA CASSWGRRNSPLHF TGCGCCAGCAGCTGGGGGCGGAGAAATTCACCCCTCCACTTT
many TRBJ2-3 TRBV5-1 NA CASRSMTDTQYF TGCGCCAGCAGGAGCATGACAGATACGCAGTATTTT
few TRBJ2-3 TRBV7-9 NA CASSYSDRDTQYF TGTGCCAGCAGCTACTCTGACAGGGATACGCAGTATTTT
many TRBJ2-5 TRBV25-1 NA CASSRTLQETQYF TGTGCCAGCAGCCGGACACTACAAGAGACCCAGTACTTC
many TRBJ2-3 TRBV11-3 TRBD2 CASSSGTSGVTDTQYF TGTGCCAGCAGCTCAGGGACTAGCGGGGTCACAGATACGCAGTATTTT
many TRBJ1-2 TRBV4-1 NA CASSQDLGKNYGYTF TGCGCCAGCAGCCAAGATCTAGGCAAGAACTATGGCTACACCTTC
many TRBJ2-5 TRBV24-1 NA CATSGEGRNIQTQYF TGTGCCACCAGTGGAGAAGGGAGGAATATCCAGACCCAGTACTTC
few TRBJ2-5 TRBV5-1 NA CASSFLRGPEIQETQYF TGCGCCAGCAGCTTCCTGCGGGGCCCCGAGATTCAAGAGACCCAGTACTTC
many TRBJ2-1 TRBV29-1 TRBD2 CSAGPGLAGLNEQFF TGCAGCGCCGGCCCGGGACTAGCGGGGCTGAATGAGCAGTTCTTC
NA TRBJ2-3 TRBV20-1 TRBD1 CSARTGMRSDTQYF TGCAGTGCTAGGACAGGGATGAGGTCGGATACGCAGTATTTT
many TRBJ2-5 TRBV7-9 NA CASSLFQETQYF TGTGCCAGCAGCCTGTTTCAAGAGACCCAGTACTTC
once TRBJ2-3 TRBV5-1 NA CASSLLGAEADTQYF TGCGCCAGCAGCCTACTCGGAGCGGAGGCAGATACGCAGTATTTT
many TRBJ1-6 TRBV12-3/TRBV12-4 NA CASSLQGSSPLHF TGTGCCAGCAGTTTGCAAGGGAGTTCACCCCTCCACTTT
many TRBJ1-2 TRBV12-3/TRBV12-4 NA CASKGGLGNYGYTF TGTGCCAGCAAGGGGGGGCTGGGGAACTATGGCTACACCTTC
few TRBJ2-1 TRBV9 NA CASSPATTPSYNEQFF TGTGCCAGCAGCCCGGCAACAACCCCCTCCTACAATGAGCAGTTCTTC
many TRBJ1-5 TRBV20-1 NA CSARAGAVFQPQHF TGCAGTGCTAGAGCGGGGGCCGTGTTTCAGCCCCAGCATTTT
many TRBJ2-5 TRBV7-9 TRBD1 CASSPSPTGEEETQYF TGTGCCAGCAGCCCAAGCCCGACAGGGGAGGAGGAGACCCAGTACTTC
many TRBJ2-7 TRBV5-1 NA CASSLWGATYEQYF TGCGCCAGCAGCTTGTGGGGGGCCACGTACGAGCAGTACTTC
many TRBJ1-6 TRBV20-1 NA CSARPFPNSPLHF TGCAGTGCTAGACCCTTTCCCAATTCACCCCTCCACTTT
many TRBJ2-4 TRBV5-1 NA CASSLDPPPGIQYF TGCGCCAGCAGCTTGGATCCCCCCCCCGGGATTCAGTACTTC
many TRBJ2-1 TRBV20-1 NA CSAKPGPIQFF TGCAGTGCTAAACCGGGACCCATTCAGTTCTTC
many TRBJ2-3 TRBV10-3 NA CAITSGGSTDTQYF TGTGCCATCACCTCGGGCGGTAGCACAGATACGCAGTATTTT
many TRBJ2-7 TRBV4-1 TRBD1 CASSQRTGANSYEQYF TGCGCCAGCAGCCAAAGGACAGGGGCCAACTCCTACGAGCAGTACTTC
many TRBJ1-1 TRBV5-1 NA CASSLSQGWNTEAFF TGCGCCAGCAGCTTGAGTCAGGGTTGGAACACTGAAGCTTTCTTT
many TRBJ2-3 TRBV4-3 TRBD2 CASSQGLAPGDTQYF TGCGCCAGCAGCCAAGGACTAGCGCCCGGAGATACGCAGTATTTT